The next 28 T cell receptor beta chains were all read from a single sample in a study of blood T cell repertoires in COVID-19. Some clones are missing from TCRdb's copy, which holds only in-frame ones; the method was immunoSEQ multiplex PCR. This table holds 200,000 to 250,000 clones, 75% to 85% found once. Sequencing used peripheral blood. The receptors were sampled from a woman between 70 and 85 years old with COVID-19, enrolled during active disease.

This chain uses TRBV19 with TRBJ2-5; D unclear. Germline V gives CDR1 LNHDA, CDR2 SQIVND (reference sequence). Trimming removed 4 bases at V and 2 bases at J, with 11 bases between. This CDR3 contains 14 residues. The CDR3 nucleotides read TGTGCCAGTAGTAGTACAGTGGTACAAGAGACCCAGTACTTC. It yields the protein CASSSTVVQETQYF. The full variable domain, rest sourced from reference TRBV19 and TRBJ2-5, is DGGITQSPKYLFRKEGQNVTLSCEQNLNHDAMYWYRQDPGQGLRLIYYSQIVNDFQKGDIAEGYSVSREKKESFPLTVTSAQKNPTAFYLCASSSTVVQETQYFGPGTRLLVL.

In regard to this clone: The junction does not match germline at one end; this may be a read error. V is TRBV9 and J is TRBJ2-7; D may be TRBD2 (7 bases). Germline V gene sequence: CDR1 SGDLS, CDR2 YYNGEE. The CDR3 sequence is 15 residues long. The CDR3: CASSETLGGAAHMDF. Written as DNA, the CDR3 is TGTGCCAGCAGCGAAACCCTTGGGGGGGCAGCGCATATGGACTTC.

CDR3 DNA sequence: TGTGCCTGGAGTGCCGGGACAGGGCTCAATCAGCCCCAGCATTTT. Translating it yields CAWSAGTGLNQPQHF. The chain recombines TRBV30 with TRBJ1-5, with 9 bases lining up with TRBD1. The CDR3 has 15 residues. CDR1 and CDR2 (germline): GTSNPN, SVGIG (reference sequence). The trim removed 1 base at V and 3 bases at J, leaving 4 bases unmatched.

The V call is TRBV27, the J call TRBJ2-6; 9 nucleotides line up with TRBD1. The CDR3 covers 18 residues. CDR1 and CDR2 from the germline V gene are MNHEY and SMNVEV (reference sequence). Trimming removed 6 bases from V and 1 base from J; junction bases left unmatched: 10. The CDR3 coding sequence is TGTGCCAGCAGACGGCCGGGACAGGGAGTTTCTGGGGCCAACGTCCTGACTTTC. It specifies CASRRPGQGVSGANVLTF.

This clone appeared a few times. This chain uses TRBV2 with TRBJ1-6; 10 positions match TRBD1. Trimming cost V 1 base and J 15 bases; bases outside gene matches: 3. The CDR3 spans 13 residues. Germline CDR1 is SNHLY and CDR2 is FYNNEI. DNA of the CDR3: TGTGCCAGCAGTGAAGTACGGACAGGGGGCCTCCACTTT. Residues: CASSEVRTGGLHF.

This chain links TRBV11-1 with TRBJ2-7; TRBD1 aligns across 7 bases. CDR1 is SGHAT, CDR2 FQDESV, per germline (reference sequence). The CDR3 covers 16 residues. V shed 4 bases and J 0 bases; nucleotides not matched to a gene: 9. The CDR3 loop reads CASSSLFRDSSYEQYF. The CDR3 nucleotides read TGTGCCAGCAGCTCCCTTTTCCGGGACAGCTCCTACGAGCAGTACTTC.

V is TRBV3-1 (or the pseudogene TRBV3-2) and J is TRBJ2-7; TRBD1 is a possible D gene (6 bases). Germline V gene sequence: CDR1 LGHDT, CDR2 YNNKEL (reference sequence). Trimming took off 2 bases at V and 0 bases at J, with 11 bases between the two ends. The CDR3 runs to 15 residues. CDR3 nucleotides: TGTGCCAGCAGCCAATCGAGGGACACCTCCTACGAGCAGTACTTC. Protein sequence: CASSQSRDTSYEQYF.

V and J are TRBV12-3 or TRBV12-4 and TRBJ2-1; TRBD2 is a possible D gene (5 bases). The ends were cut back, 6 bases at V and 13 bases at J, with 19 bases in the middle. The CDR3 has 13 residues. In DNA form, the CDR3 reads TGTGCCAGCAGAGAAAGGGAGTCATTGGACCAGTTCTTC. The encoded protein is CASRERESLDQFF.

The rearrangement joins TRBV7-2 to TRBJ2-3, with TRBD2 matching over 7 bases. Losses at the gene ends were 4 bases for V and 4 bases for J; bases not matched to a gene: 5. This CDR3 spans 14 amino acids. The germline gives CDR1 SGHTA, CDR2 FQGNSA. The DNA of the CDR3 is TGTGCCAGCAGCTATGCGGGGGTGGCAGATACGCAGTATTTT. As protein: CASSYAGVADTQYF.

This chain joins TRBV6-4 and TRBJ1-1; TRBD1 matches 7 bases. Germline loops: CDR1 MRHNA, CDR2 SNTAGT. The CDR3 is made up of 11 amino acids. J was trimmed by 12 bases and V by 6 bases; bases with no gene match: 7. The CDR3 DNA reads TGTGCCAGCAGCCCGAGGGACAGCTCTTTCTTT. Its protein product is CASSPRDSSFF.

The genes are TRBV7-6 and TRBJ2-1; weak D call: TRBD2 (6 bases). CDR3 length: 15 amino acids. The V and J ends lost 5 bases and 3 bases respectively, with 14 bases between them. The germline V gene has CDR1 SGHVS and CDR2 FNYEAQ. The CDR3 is CASSRGVMGYNEQFF. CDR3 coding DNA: TGTGCCAGCAGCCGCGGGGTAATGGGCTACAATGAGCAGTTCTTC.

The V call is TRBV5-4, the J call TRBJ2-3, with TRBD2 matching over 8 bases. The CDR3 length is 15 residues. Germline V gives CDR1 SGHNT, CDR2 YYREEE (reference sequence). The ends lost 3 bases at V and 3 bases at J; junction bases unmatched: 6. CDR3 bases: TGTGCCAGCAGCTCCCCTACGGGGGGGACAGATACGCAGTATTTT. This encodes CASSSPTGGTDTQYF.

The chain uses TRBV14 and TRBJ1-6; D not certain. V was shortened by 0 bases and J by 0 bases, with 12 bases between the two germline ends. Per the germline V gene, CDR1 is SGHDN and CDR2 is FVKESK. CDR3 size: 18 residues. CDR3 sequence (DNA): TGTGCCAGCAGCCAAGACGACACGATGAGCTCCTATAATTCACCCCTCCACTTT. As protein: CASSQDDTMSSYNSPLHF.

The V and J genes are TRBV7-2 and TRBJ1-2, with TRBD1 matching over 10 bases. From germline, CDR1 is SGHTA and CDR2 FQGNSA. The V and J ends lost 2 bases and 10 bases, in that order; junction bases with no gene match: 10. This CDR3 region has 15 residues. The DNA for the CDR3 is TGTGCCAGCAGCTTATCAGGGACAGGGGCGATTTTCTACACCTTC. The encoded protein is CASSLSGTGAIFYTF.

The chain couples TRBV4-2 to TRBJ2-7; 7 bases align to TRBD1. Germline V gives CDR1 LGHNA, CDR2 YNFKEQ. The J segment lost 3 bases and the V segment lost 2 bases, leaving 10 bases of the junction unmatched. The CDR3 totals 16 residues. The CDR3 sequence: CASSQPAGTDIYEQYF. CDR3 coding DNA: TGTGCCAGCAGCCAACCCGCCGGGACAGACATCTACGAGCAGTACTTC.

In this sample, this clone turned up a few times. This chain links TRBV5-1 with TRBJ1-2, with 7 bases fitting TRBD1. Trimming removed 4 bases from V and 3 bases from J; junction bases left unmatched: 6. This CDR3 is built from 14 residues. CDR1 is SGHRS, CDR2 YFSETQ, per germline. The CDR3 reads CASSPEGADYGYTF. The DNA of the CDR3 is TGCGCCAGCAGCCCGGAGGGGGCGGACTATGGCTACACCTTC.

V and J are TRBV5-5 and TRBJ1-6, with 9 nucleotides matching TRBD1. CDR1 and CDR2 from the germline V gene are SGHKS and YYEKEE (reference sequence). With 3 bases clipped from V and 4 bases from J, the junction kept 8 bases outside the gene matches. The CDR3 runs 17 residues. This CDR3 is CASSSQGARGYNSPLHF. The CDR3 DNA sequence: TGTGCCAGCAGCTCACAGGGGGCGAGGGGTTATAATTCACCCCTCCACTTT.

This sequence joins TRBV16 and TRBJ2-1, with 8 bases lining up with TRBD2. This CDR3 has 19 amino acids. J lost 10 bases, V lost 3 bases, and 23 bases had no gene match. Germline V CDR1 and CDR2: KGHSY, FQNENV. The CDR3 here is CASSHTLPAPGAGGREQFF. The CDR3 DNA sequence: TGTGCCAGCAGCCACACCCTCCCCGCCCCAGGTGCGGGGGGAAGGGAGCAGTTCTTC.

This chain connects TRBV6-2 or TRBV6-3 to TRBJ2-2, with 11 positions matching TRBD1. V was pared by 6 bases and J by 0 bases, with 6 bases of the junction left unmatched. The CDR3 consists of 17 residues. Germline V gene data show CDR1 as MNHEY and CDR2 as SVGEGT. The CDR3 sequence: CASSGTGGHANTGELFF. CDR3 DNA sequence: TGTGCCAGCAGCGGGACAGGGGGTCACGCGAACACCGGGGAGCTGTTTTTT.

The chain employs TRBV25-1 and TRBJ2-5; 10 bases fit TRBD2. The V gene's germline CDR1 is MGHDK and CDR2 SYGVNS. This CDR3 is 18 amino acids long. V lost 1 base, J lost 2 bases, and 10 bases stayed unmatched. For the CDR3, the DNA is TGTGCCAGCAGTGAATCCAGCGGGAGGGCCGTTTGGCAAGAGACCCAGTACTTC. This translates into CASSESSGRAVWQETQYF.

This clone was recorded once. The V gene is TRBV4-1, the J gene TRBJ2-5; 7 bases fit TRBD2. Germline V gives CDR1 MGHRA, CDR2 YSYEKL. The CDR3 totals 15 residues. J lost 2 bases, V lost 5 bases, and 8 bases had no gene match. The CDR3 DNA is TGCGCCAGCAGCACTCGCGGGAGTTGGCAAGAGACCCAGTACTTC. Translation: CASSTRGSWQETQYF.

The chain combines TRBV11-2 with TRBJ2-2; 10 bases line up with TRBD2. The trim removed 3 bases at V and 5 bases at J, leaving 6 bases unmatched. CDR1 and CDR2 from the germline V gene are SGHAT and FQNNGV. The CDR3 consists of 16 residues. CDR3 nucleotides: TGTGCCAGCAGCTTTAGTGGGACTAGCGTTACCGGGGAGCTGTTTTTT. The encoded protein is CASSFSGTSVTGELFF.

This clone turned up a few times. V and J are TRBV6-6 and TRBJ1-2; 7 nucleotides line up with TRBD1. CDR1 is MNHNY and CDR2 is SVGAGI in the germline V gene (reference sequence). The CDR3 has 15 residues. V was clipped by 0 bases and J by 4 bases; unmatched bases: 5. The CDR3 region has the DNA TGTGCCAGCAGTTACTCGACAGGGAGCGGCTATGGCTACACCTTC. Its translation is CASSYSTGSGYGYTF.

The CDR3 is CSVVQVNTEAFF. The CDR3 DNA reads as TGCAGCGTTGTACAGGTGAACACTGAAGCTTTCTTT. The chain carries TRBV29-1 and TRBJ1-1, with D possibly matching TRBD1 (5 bases). V was trimmed by 4 bases and J by 0 bases, leaving 6 bases between them. Germline loops: CDR1 SQVTM, CDR2 ANQGSEA. This CDR3 is 12 amino acids long.

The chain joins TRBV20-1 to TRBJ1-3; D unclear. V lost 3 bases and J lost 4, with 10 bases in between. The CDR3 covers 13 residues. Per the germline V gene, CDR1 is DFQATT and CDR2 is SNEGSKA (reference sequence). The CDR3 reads CSASPGRGNTIYF. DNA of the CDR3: TGCAGTGCTAGTCCAGGCAGGGGAAACACCATATATTTT.

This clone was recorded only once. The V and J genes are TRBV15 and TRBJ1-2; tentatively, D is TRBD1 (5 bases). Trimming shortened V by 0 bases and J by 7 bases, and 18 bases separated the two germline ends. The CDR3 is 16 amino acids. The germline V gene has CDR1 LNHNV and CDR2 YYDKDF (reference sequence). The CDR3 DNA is TGTGCCACCAGCAGAGATATACACGGCGGGGGAGGTGGCTACACCTTC. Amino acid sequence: CATSRDIHGGGGGYTF.

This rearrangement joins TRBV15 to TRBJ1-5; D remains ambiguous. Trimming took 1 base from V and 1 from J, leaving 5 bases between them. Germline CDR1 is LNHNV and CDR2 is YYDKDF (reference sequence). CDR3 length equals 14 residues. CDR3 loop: CATSRVGSNQPQHF. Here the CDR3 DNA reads TGTGCCACCAGCAGAGTTGGCAGCAATCAGCCCCAGCATTTT.

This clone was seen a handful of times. The CDR3 reads CASSKIQGKSYEQYF. The DNA of the CDR3 is TGTGCCAGCAGTAAAATACAGGGTAAATCCTACGAGCAGTACTTC. This chain connects TRBV6-1 to TRBJ2-7; D might be TRBD1 (6 bases). V gave up 5 bases and J gave up 1 base, with 15 bases separating them. Germline V gives CDR1 MNHNS, CDR2 SASEGT. This CDR3 is 15 amino acids long.